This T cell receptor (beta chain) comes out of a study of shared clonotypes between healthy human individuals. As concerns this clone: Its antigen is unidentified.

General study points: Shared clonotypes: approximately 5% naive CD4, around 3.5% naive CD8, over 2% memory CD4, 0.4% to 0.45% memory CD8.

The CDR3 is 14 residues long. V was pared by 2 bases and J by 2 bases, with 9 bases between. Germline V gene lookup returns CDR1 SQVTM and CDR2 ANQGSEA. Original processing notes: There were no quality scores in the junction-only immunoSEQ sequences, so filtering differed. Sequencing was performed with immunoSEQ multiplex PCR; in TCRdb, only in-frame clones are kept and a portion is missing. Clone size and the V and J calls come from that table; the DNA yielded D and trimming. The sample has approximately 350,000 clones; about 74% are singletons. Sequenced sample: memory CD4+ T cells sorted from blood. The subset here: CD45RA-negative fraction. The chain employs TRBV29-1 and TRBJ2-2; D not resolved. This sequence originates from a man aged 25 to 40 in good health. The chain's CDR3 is CSVEIPRNTGELFF. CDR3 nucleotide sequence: TGCAGCGTTGAAATTCCCCGAAACACCGGGGAGCTGTTTTTT.